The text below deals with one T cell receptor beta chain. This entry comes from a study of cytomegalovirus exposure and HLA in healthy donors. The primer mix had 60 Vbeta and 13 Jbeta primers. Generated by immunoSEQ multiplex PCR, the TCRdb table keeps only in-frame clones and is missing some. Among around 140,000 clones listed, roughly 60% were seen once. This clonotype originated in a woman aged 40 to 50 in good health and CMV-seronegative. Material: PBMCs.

The CDR3 sequence is CASSLLTGGGTDTQYF. The CDR3 coding sequence is TGTGCCAGCAGCCTCTTGACAGGGGGGGGCACAGATACGCAGTATTTT. J is TRBJ2-3 and V is TRBV7-9; 9 bases agree with TRBD1. Germline V CDR1 and CDR2: SEHNR, FQNEAQ (reference sequence). Trimming cost V 5 bases and J 1 base; bases outside gene matches: 7. The CDR3 runs to 16 residues.